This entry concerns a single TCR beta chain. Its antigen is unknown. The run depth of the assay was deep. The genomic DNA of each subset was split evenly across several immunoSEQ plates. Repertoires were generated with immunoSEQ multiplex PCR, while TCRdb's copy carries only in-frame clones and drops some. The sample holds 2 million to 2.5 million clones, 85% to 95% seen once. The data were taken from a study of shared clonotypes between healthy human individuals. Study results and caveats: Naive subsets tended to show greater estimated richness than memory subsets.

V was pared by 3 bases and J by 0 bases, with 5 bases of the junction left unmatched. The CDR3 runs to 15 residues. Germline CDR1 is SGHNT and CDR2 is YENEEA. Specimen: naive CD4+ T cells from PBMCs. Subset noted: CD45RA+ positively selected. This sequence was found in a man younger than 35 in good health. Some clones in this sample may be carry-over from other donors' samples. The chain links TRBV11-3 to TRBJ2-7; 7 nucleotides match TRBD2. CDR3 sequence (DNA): TGTGCCAGCAGCTTGTCAGCGGGAAGCTCCTACGAGCAGTACTTC. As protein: CASSLSAGSSYEQYF.